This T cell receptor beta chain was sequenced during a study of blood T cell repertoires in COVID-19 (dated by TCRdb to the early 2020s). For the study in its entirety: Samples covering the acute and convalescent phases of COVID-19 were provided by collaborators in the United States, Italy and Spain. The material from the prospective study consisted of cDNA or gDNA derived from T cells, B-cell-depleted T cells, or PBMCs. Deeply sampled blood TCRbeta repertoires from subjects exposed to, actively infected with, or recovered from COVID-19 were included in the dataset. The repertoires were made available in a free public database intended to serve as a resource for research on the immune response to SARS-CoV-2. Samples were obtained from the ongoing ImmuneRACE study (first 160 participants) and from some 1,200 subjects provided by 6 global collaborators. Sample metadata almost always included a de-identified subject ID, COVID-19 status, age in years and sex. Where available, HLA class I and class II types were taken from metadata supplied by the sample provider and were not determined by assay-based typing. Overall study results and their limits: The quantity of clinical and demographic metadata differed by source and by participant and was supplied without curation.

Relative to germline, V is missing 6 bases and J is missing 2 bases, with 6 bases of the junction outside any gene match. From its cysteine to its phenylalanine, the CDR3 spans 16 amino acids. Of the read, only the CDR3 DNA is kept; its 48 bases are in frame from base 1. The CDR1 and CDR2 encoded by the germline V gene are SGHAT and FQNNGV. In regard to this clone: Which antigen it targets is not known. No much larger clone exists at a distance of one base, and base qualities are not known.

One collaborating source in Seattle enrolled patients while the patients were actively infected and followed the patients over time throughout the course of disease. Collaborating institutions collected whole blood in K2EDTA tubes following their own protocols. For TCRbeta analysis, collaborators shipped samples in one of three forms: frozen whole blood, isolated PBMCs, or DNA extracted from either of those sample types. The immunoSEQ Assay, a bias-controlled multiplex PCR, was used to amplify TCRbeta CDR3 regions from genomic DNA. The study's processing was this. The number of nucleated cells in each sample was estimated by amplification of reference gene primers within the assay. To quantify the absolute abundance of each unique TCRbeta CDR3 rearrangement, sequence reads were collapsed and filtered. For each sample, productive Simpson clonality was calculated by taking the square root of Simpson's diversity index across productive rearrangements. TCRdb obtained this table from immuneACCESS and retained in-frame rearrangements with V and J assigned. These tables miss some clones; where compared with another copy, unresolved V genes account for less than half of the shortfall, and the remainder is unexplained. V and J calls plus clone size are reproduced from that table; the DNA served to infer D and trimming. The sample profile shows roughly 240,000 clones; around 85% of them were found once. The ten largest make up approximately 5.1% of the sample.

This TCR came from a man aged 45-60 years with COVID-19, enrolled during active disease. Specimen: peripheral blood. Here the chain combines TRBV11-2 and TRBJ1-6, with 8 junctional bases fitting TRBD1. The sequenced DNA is TGTGCCAGCAGTCTAGACAGGGGCGCCTATAATTCACCCCTCCACTTT. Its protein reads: CASSLDRGAYNSPLHF.